Included here is one T cell receptor (beta chain) sequence, with context. The data are from a study of T cell changes during pregnancy in multiple sclerosis. V was clipped by 4 bases and J by 10 bases, with 15 bases between them. Germline V gives CDR1 SGHDT, CDR2 YYEEEE. This CDR3 has 14 residues. Repertoires were generated with immunoSEQ multiplex PCR, while TCRdb's copy carries only in-frame clones and drops some. The table includes roughly 40,000 clones, roughly 90% detected once. Sequenced here: CD8+ T cells from peripheral blood mononuclear cells, sampled before pregnancy. The source of this sequence is a female donor with multiple sclerosis, enrolled in a pregnancy study. The gene calls are TRBV5-6 and TRBJ1-6; D may be TRBD1 (5 bases). In nucleotides, the CDR3 is TGTGCCAGCAGCCCGTTTGGGGCTGGATCACCCCTCCACTTT. Translating it yields CASSPFGAGSPLHF.